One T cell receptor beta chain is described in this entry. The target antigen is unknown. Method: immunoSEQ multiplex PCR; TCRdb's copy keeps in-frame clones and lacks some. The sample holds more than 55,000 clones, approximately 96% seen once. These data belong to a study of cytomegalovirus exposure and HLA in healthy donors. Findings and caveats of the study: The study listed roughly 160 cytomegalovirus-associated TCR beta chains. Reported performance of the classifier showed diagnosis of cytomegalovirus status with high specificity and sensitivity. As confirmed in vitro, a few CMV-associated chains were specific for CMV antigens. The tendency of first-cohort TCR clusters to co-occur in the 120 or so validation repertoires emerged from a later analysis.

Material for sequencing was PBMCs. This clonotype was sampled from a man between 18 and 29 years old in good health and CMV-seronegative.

The CDR3 reads CASSLEGFVTSGTNEQFF. The CDR3 coding sequence is TGTGCCAGCAGCTTAGAGGGCTTTGTGACTAGCGGGACCAATGAGCAGTTCTTC. This chain uses TRBV13 with TRBJ2-1; TRBD2 matches at 11 bases. This CDR3 spans 18 amino acids. Germline CDR1 and CDR2: PRHDT and FYEKMQ (reference sequence). After removal of 1 base from V and 6 bases from J, the junction contained 11 bases not matched to a gene.